This TCR beta chain was retrieved from a study of siplizumab effects on memory and regulatory T cells. Overall study findings and caveats: The majority of clones, roughly 75-95% of proliferating CD4+ or CD8+ clones, lacked an assignable naive or memory phenotype. Naive T cells were seen as more diverse than memory cells and as major alloresponse contributors. Alloreactive CD4+ clones that could be mapped were on average roughly 69% Treg-derived with siplizumab, against roughly 27% in controls.

TCRdb's table, derived via immunoSEQ multiplex PCR, lists solely in-frame clones and lacks some. The table shows 90,000 to 120,000 clones, with 91% occurring only once. In the case of this clone: The antigen is undetermined.

The CDR3 consists of 15 residues. Germline-derived CDR1 and CDR2 are LNHDA and SQIVND (reference sequence). With 7 bases removed from V and 0 bases from J, the gap between germline ends came to 13 bases. The specimen was CD4+ T cells sorted from blood. This clonotype was obtained from a human donor in good health. Some clones in this sample may be carry-over from other donors' samples. The rearrangement joins TRBV19 to TRBJ1-3; D not certain. CDR3 sequence (DNA): TGTGCCAGTATGAGAGGTCTCACCTCTGGAAACACCATATATTTT. Its translation: CASMRGLTSGNTIYF.